These T cell receptor beta chains were read from a single sample in a study of blood T cell repertoires in COVID-19. The protocol was immunoSEQ multiplex PCR, while the TCRdb copy is restricted to in-frame clones and leaves out a portion. The sample consists of about 280,000 clones, roughly 85% of them appearing once. The sequencing input was peripheral blood. The receptors were gathered from a human donor in a cohort sampled during active COVID-19. CDR3s include the opening cysteine and the closing phenylalanine or tryptophan. The D gene is left open where the match is weak. Clone size is given for some rows only: seen once, a few or many times, or a class if the clone is expanded.

clone size	V gene	D gene	J gene	CDR3 protein	CDR3 DNA
-	TRBV27	TRBD2	TRBJ2-3	CANPSAGGHTDTQYF	TGTGCCAATCCGTCGGCGGGAGGGCACACAGATACGCAGTATTTT
-	TRBV18	-	TRBJ1-1	CASSPPGGTEAFF	TGTGCCAGCTCACCACCGGGAGGGACTGAAGCTTTCTTT
-	TRBV30	-	TRBJ2-3	CAHGNVGTFSRTDTQYF	TGTGCCCACGGGAACGTCGGAACATTCTCGCGCACAGATACGCAGTATTTT
-	TRBV10-3	-	TRBJ2-1	CAISDLAGSNEQFF	TGTGCCATCAGTGATTTGGCGGGTTCCAATGAGCAGTTCTTC
-	TRBV9	TRBD1	TRBJ2-1	CASSRRQGDEQFF	TGTGCCAGCAGCAGACGACAGGGCGATGAGCAGTTCTTC
-	TRBV3-1/TRBV3-2	TRBD2	TRBJ2-3	CASSQRSAIRREGTTDTQYF	TGTGCCAGCAGCCAAAGATCAGCGATCCGGCGGGAGGGAACCACAGATACGCAGTATTTT
-	TRBV18	TRBD2	TRBJ2-3	CASSPQTSGSGDTQYF	TGTGCCAGCTCACCACAGACTAGCGGGAGTGGGGATACGCAGTATTTT
-	TRBV27	-	TRBJ1-3	CASSLRSGNTIYF	TGTGCCAGCAGTTTACGCTCTGGAAACACCATATATTTT
once	TRBV21-1	-	TRBJ2-1	CASSKDPTTLTGFTATEQFF	TGTGCCAGCAGCAAAGACCCCACTACTCTGACAGGCTTTACCGCCACCGAGCAGTTCTTC
-	TRBV28	-	TRBJ1-4	CASRAGPGGEKLFF	TGTGCCAGCCGGGCGGGGCCTGGCGGTGAAAAACTGTTTTTT
few	TRBV3-1/TRBV3-2	TRBD1	TRBJ1-2	CASSARDRFYGYTF	TGTGCCAGCAGCGCCCGGGACAGGTTCTATGGCTACACCTTC
-	TRBV6-5	-	TRBJ1-4	CASRPGATNEKLFF	TGTGCCAGCAGACCAGGGGCTACTAATGAAAAACTGTTTTTT
-	TRBV6-6	-	TRBJ2-3	CASRLLSSSTDTQYF	TGTGCCAGCAGGTTACTAAGCTCTAGCACAGATACGCAGTATTTT
-	TRBV18	-	TRBJ2-7	CASSPKQGNEQYF	TGTGCCAGCTCACCAAAACAGGGTAACGAGCAGTACTTC
-	TRBV7-2	-	TRBJ2-3	CASSLWSSGDTQYF	TGTGCCAGCAGCTTATGGTCAAGCGGAGATACGCAGTATTTT
-	TRBV9	TRBD2	TRBJ2-3	CASSVGTSGSVRADTQYF	TGTGCCAGCAGCGTAGGGACTAGCGGGAGTGTAAGGGCAGATACGCAGTATTTT
-	TRBV7-8	-	TRBJ2-1	CASSLVGSYNEQFF	TGTGCCAGCAGCTTAGTCGGCTCCTACAATGAGCAGTTCTTC
-	TRBV2	-	TRBJ1-4	CASSEDQTVGLFF	TGTGCCAGCAGTGAGGACCAGACAGTTGGGCTGTTTTTT
once	TRBV27	TRBD1	TRBJ1-1	CASSFQQGTEAFF	TGTGCCAGCAGTTTCCAACAGGGGACTGAAGCTTTCTTT
-	TRBV29-1	-	TRBJ2-5	CSVLGDLPQETQYF	TGCAGCGTCCTTGGGGACTTGCCCCAAGAGACCCAGTACTTC
once	TRBV6-6	TRBD1	TRBJ2-7	CASSSTGTVMDEQYF	TGTGCCAGCTCTTCCACCGGGACAGTCATGGACGAGCAGTACTTC
few	TRBV5-1	-	TRBJ1-2	CASSLESGYGYTF	TGCGCCAGCAGCTTGGAATCCGGCTATGGCTACACCTTC
-	TRBV3-1/TRBV3-2	-	TRBJ1-5	CASSSRSGLNQPQHF	TGTGCCAGCAGCTCGAGGAGTGGTTTAAACCAGCCCCAGCATTTT
-	TRBV30	-	TRBJ1-2	CAWTSQGSGYTF	TGTGCCTGGACCAGTCAAGGGAGTGGCTACACCTTC
-	TRBV21-1	-	TRBJ1-1	CASSKRGTGTEAFF	TGTGCCAGCAGCAAAAGGGGGACGGGCACTGAAGCTTTCTTT
-	TRBV23-1	TRBD1	TRBJ2-6	CASSQPGQGPSGANVLTF	TGCGCCAGCAGTCAACCGGGACAGGGACCCTCTGGGGCCAACGTCCTGACTTTC
-	TRBV28	-	TRBJ1-1	CASSFLTGNTEAFF	TGTGCCAGCAGTTTCCTAACAGGCAACACTGAAGCTTTCTTT
-	TRBV7-2	TRBD1	TRBJ1-1	CASSSTGGFEAFF	TGTGCCAGCAGCAGTACAGGGGGTTTTGAAGCTTTCTTT
-	TRBV19	TRBD2	TRBJ2-3	CASKVGGSDTQYF	TGTGCCAGTAAAGTAGGCGGGAGCGATACGCAGTATTTT
-	TRBV18	-	TRBJ2-7	CASSPPAGRGEQYF	TGTGCCAGCTCACCACCAGCAGGGCGAGGCGAGCAGTACTTC
-	TRBV5-5	-	TRBJ2-6	CASSPWASGANVLTF	TGTGCCAGCAGCCCTTGGGCTTCTGGGGCCAACGTCCTGACTTTC
-	TRBV4-1	-	TRBJ2-3	CASRHRVGGTDTQYF	TGCGCCAGCAGACACAGGGTTGGGGGCACAGATACGCAGTATTTT
-	TRBV7-6	-	TRBJ1-3	CASSLVPDRGNTIYF	TGTGCCAGCAGCTTAGTACCGGATCGAGGGAACACCATATATTTT
-	TRBV15	-	TRBJ1-4	CATRGAGNEKLFF	TGTGCCACCAGAGGCGCAGGGAATGAAAAACTGTTTTTT
-	TRBV18	TRBD1	TRBJ2-7	CASSAGTGVDEQYF	TGTGCCAGCTCAGCCGGGACAGGGGTTGACGAGCAGTACTTC
once	TRBV6-5	-	TRBJ2-7	CASSSLYEQYF	TGTGCCAGCAGTTCCCTATACGAGCAGTACTTC
-	TRBV19	TRBD2	TRBJ2-1	CASSRASGREVF	TGTGCCAGTAGTCGGGCCAGCGGCCGGGAGGTCTTC
few	TRBV4-3	-	TRBJ1-1	CASSQDIYRVNTEAFF	TGCGCCAGCAGCCAAGATATTTACAGGGTGAACACTGAAGCTTTCTTT
-	TRBV6-6	TRBD1	TRBJ1-2	CASSRDSSLYGYTF	TGTGCCAGCAGTCGGGACAGCTCCCTTTATGGCTACACCTTC
-	TRBV5-1	TRBD2	TRBJ2-1	CASSLRREDNEQFF	TGCGCCAGCAGCTTGAGACGGGAGGACAATGAGCAGTTCTTC
-	TRBV4-1	-	TRBJ2-2	CASSQDRSGLTGELFF	TGCGCCAGCAGCCAAGATCGGTCAGGGCTCACCGGGGAGCTGTTTTTT
once	TRBV4-1	-	TRBJ1-1	CASSQAASGAMTEAFF	TGCGCCAGCAGCCAAGCCGCATCAGGGGCCATGACTGAAGCTTTCTTT
-	TRBV5-8	-	TRBJ1-1	CASDLSKNTEAFF	TGTGCCAGCGATCTAAGTAAGAACACTGAAGCTTTCTTT
-	TRBV18	-	TRBJ1-6	CASSSAGFNSPLHF	TGTGCCAGCTCGAGCGCCGGGTTTAATTCACCCCTCCACTTT
-	TRBV6-5	TRBD1	TRBJ2-5	CASSSRDSIGAQYF	TGTGCCAGCAGTTCCCGGGACAGCATCGGGGCCCAGTACTTC
once	TRBV5-1	-	TRBJ1-6	CASSLTGFDSPLHF	TGCGCCAGCAGCTTGACAGGGTTCGATTCACCCCTCCACTTT
-	TRBV6-5	-	TRBJ1-6	CASTPQNSPLHF	TGTGCCAGCACCCCCCAGAATTCACCCCTCCACTTT
few	TRBV27	TRBD1	TRBJ1-6	CASSYRTGGSSPLHF	TGTGCCAGCAGTTATCGGACAGGGGGCAGTTCACCCCTCCACTTT
-	TRBV7-6	TRBD2	TRBJ2-1	CASSLGGTNHNEQFF	TGTGCCAGCAGCTTAGGCGGGACTAACCACAATGAGCAGTTCTTC
-	TRBV6-1	-	TRBJ2-5	CASSEGGFQETQYF	TGTGCCAGCAGTGAAGGAGGGTTTCAAGAGACCCAGTACTTC
-	TRBV2	TRBD1	TRBJ2-7	CASSTGQGVYEQYF	TGTGCCAGCAGTACTGGACAGGGGGTCTACGAGCAGTACTTC
-	TRBV27	-	TRBJ1-2	CASSSAGRRHNTF	TGTGCCAGCAGTTCGGCGGGACGTCGGCACAACACCTTC
-	TRBV28	TRBD1	TRBJ2-7	CASSPHQPDRGLTYEQYF	TGTGCCAGCAGTCCCCACCAGCCGGACAGGGGGCTTACCTACGAGCAGTACTTC
once	TRBV5-1	-	TRBJ2-3	CASSLGAGYSTDTQYF	TGCGCCAGCAGCTTGGGGGCTGGGTATAGCACAGATACGCAGTATTTT
-	TRBV18	-	TRBJ1-3	CASSLDRTLDNSGNTIYF	TGTGCCAGCTCGCTCGACAGGACCTTGGACAACTCTGGAAACACCATATATTTT
-	TRBV28	-	TRBJ1-1	CASWIAPNTEAFF	TGTGCCAGCTGGATAGCCCCGAACACTGAAGCTTTCTTT
few	TRBV9	-	TRBJ2-3	CASSVGTGTSTDTQYF	TGTGCCAGCAGCGTAGGGACCGGGACTAGCACAGATACGCAGTATTTT
-	TRBV4-1	TRBD1	TRBJ1-2	CASSQDGRGQGHYGYTF	TGCGCCAGCAGCCAAGACGGGCGGGGACAGGGGCACTATGGCTACACCTTC
-	TRBV9	-	TRBJ2-1	CASSVGAGSYNEQFF	TGTGCCAGCAGCGTAGGGGCAGGTTCCTACAATGAGCAGTTCTTC
-	TRBV28	-	TRBJ2-1	CASSLVLWHAVMSDGDNEQFF	TGTGCCAGCAGTTTAGTTTTGTGGCATGCCGTGATGAGTGACGGGGACAATGAGCAGTTCTTC